This record concerns one T cell receptor beta chain sequence. The antigen is unknown. Time point: after dendritic cell vaccination, including at tumor progression/relapse. Patients had residual fresh-frozen tumor tissue and more than two years of survival data. These data belong to a study of glioma-infiltrating T cells after dendritic cell vaccination. The immunoSEQ assay amplified TCRB CDR3 from up to roughly 2 ug DNA. Amplification used 60 V beta primers and 13 J beta primers. This table comes from immunoSEQ multiplex PCR, and its TCRdb copy is limited to in-frame clones, with some not included. The table shows about 65,000 clones, with around nine tenths occurring only once. Study findings and constraints: Only a small number of patients had complete blood and tumor samples.

The material was blood, obtained after dendritic cell vaccination. This receptor was identified in a human donor with glioblastoma.

The CDR3 DNA reads as TGTGCCAGCAGCGAAAGGCGGTCTAGCGGGGGAGGGGAGACCCAGTACTTC. Translated, it gives CASSERRSSGGGETQYF. This chain connects TRBV6-1 to TRBJ2-5, with 10 positions matching TRBD2. Germline V lookup: CDR1 MNHNS, CDR2 SASEGT. Germline trimming cut 6 bases from V and 5 bases from J; bases unmatched to any gene: 15. The CDR3 is made up of 17 amino acids.